The clone carrying this T cell receptor beta chain has a single count. This entry comes from a study of lymphopenia after photon versus proton radiotherapy. TCRdb keeps only in-frame clones here, not all; method: immunoSEQ multiplex PCR. The sample records around 20,000 clones, about nine tenths being singletons. Germline V CDR1 and CDR2: MNHNY, SVGAGI (reference sequence). The CDR3 loop spans 15 amino acids. V gave up 0 bases and J gave up 1 base, with 9 bases separating them. Sequenced material: peripheral blood, taken from a patient treated with proton-based radiotherapy. The source of this sequence is a man aged 65 to 79 with pancreatic cancer. This chain connects TRBV6-6 to TRBJ2-5, with TRBD1 as a possible D gene (6 bases). In DNA form, the CDR3 reads TGTGCCAGCAGTTACTCAAGGACAGTCCAAGAGACCCAGTACTTC. Translation gives CASSYSRTVQETQYF.